What follows are 32 T cell receptor beta chains derived from one specimen sequenced in a study of cytotoxic CD8 clonotypes in ibrutinib-treated CLL. Data came from immunoSEQ multiplex PCR; TCRdb stores just in-frame clones and leaves some out. This table has 200,000 to 250,000 clones, more than 65% appearing once. Material: PBMCs, obtained after 12 months of ibrutinib treatment. Source of these receptors: a human donor with chronic lymphocytic leukemia.

This clone was found once. The gene calls are TRBV6-5 and TRBJ1-1; D gene unclear. Germline V lookup: CDR1 MNHEY, CDR2 SVGAGI. V was cut by 6 bases and J by 1 base, with 12 bases left in between. The CDR3 contains 14 residues. CDR3 sequence (DNA): TGTGCCAGCAGACGGACGGTCGCGAACACTGAAGCTTTCTTT. Translated: CASRRTVANTEAFF.

The V gene is TRBV2, the J gene TRBJ1-6; 10 bases fit TRBD1. V lost 5 bases to trimming and J lost 6 bases; unmatched junction nucleotides: 4. Germline CDR1 SNHLY, CDR2 FYNNEI. The CDR3 spans 15 residues. The CDR3: CASSRQGASNSPLHF. Written as DNA, the CDR3 is TGTGCCAGCAGTAGACAGGGGGCGAGTAATTCACCCCTCCACTTT.

The chain recombines TRBV18 with TRBJ2-3; TRBD2 aligns across 8 bases. The germline V gene has CDR1 KGHSH and CDR2 LQKENI. The CDR3 loop spans 16 amino acids. Losses at the gene ends were 1 base for V and 1 base for J; bases not matched to a gene: 4. The CDR3 loop reads CASSPQPGGGTDTQYF. The CDR3 DNA follows: TGTGCCAGCTCACCACAGCCCGGGGGGGGCACAGATACGCAGTATTTT.

The chain links TRBV30 to TRBJ2-7; D unresolved. CDR1 is GTSNPN and CDR2 is SVGIG in the germline V gene (reference sequence). V lost 0 bases and J lost 10, with 10 bases in between. The CDR3 spans 11 residues. The chain's CDR3 is CAWSVEGNQYF. CDR3 in DNA: TGTGCCTGGAGTGTAGAAGGGAATCAGTACTTC.

This rearrangement joins TRBV9 to TRBJ2-5; D possibly corresponds to TRBD2 (6 bases). V lost 0 bases to trimming and J lost 5 bases, with 14 bases between them. CDR1 SGDLS and CDR2 YYNGEE come from the germline V gene. This CDR3 region has 15 residues. The CDR3 spells CASSVVGDLGETQYF. The CDR3 region has the DNA TGTGCCAGCAGCGTAGTAGGGGACTTGGGGGAGACCCAGTACTTC.

This chain's CDR3 is CASSGLPTYEQYF. The DNA of the CDR3 is TGTGCCAGCAGCGGACTACCCACCTACGAGCAGTACTTC. The chain couples TRBV27 to TRBJ2-7, with a weak D call TRBD2 (6 bases). The CDR3 has 13 amino acids. The germline V and J ends were trimmed by 6 bases and 2 bases, with 11 bases remaining between them. In germline, CDR1 is MNHEY, CDR2 SMNVEV (reference sequence).

The chain couples TRBV29-1 to TRBJ2-3, with D perhaps TRBD2 (5 bases). Trimming removed 5 bases at V and 2 bases at J, with 17 bases between. The length of the CDR3 is 15 residues. CDR1 is SQVTM, CDR2 ANQGSEA, per germline. The CDR3 loop reads CSVWGSATFTDTQYF. DNA of the CDR3: TGCAGCGTTTGGGGTAGCGCCACCTTCACAGATACGCAGTATTTT.

The chain links TRBV2 to TRBJ1-4, with D unresolved. The CDR3 is 14 residues long. The germline gives CDR1 SNHLY, CDR2 FYNNEI. The V and J ends lost 3 bases and 0 bases respectively, with 5 bases between them. The CDR3 DNA sequence: TGTGCCAGCAGTGATGGAGCAACTAATGAAAAACTGTTTTTT. This encodes CASSDGATNEKLFF.

The chain links TRBV20-1 to TRBJ1-1; D unclear. Germline loops: CDR1 DFQATT, CDR2 SNEGSKA (reference sequence). Trimming left V 3 bases short and J 1 base short, with 3 bases between. The CDR3 contains 11 residues. CDR3 amino acids: CSASWNTEAFF. CDR3 DNA: TGCAGTGCTAGCTGGAACACTGAAGCTTTCTTT.

V usage is TRBV4-1 and J usage is TRBJ2-3; 8 bases are shared with TRBD2. Germline V lookup: CDR1 MGHRA, CDR2 YSYEKL. The CDR3 spans 17 residues. V was pared by 1 base and J by 2 bases, with 8 bases of the junction left unmatched. The CDR3 here is CASSQGGGGGSTDTQYF. CDR3 coding DNA: TGCGCCAGCAGCCAAGGGGGAGGCGGGGGGTCCACAGATACGCAGTATTTT.

Turning to this clone: One end of the junction fails to match germline, which may point to a read error. The chain is built from TRBV18 and TRBJ2-7; tentatively, D is TRBD1 or TRBD2 (5 bases each). Germline V gene data show CDR1 as KGHSH and CDR2 as LQKENI. CDR3 size: 14 residues. The CDR3 bases are TGTGCCAGCTCATCACCCGGGGCAACCTACGAGCAGTACTTC. Its translation is CASSSPGATYEQYF. Drawing the rest from reference TRBV18 and TRBJ2-7, the complete variable domain is NAGVMQNPRHLVRRRGQEARLRCSPMKGHSHVYWYRQLPEEGLKFMVYLQKENIIDESGMPKERFSAEFPKEGPSILRIQQVVRGDSAAYFCASSSPGATYEQYFGPGTRLTVT.

This chain joins TRBV27 and TRBJ2-7; D might be TRBD1 (6 bases). CDR1 and CDR2 (germline): MNHEY, SMNVEV (reference sequence). V was shortened by 2 bases and J by 3 bases, with 14 bases between the two germline ends. The CDR3 sequence is 15 residues long. For the CDR3, the DNA is TGTGCCAGCAGTTTAGGGGGCGGGCCCATCTACGAGCAGTACTTC. It translates to CASSLGGGPIYEQYF.

The chain combines TRBV19 with TRBJ1-2, with D possibly matching TRBD1 (6 bases). CDR3 length: 11 residues. Germline values: CDR1 LNHDA, CDR2 SQIVND (reference sequence). Trimming stripped 10 bases from V and 7 bases from J, with 13 bases between. The CDR3 sequence is CATQQGFGYTF. Here the CDR3 DNA reads TGTGCCACTCAACAGGGTTTTGGCTACACCTTC.

The rearrangement links TRBV2 to TRBJ2-7, with TRBD2 matching 11 bases. The CDR3 length is 14 residues. V was pared by 10 bases and J by 3 bases, with 8 bases of the junction left unmatched. The germline gives CDR1 SNHLY, CDR2 FYNNEI. The CDR3 DNA sequence: TGTGCCACCACAGGGACTAGCGGAGACTACGAGCAGTACTTC. Translating gives CATTGTSGDYEQYF.

The chain links TRBV19 to TRBJ1-6; TRBD1 matches 7 bases. The CDR3 spans 16 residues. V was pared by 3 bases and J by 1 base, with 3 bases of the junction left unmatched. Germline V lookup: CDR1 LNHDA, CDR2 SQIVND (reference sequence). CDR3 region: CASSMYRGSYNSPLHF. The CDR3 bases are TGTGCCAGTAGTATGTACAGGGGATCCTATAATTCACCCCTCCACTTT.

This clone was detected only a few times. The chain employs TRBV29-1 and TRBJ2-7; D is unresolved. Trimming took 3 bases from V and 3 from J, leaving 9 bases between them. Germline-derived CDR1 and CDR2 are SQVTM and ANQGSEA. The CDR3 sequence is 12 residues long. CDR3 region: CSVDRLYYEQYF. The CDR3 DNA reads TGCAGCGTTGACAGGCTATACTACGAGCAGTACTTC.

The chain joins TRBV6-5 to TRBJ1-1; 7 bases agree with TRBD1. Germline trimming cut 3 bases from V and 1 base from J; bases unmatched to any gene: 8. Per germline, CDR1 MNHEY and CDR2 SVGAGI. CDR3 size: 16 residues. CDR3: CASSYLGTATNTEAFF. The CDR3 DNA is TGTGCCAGCAGTTATTTAGGGACAGCAACGAACACTGAAGCTTTCTTT.

The chain is built from TRBV28 and TRBJ2-7; D may be TRBD1 or TRBD2 (5 bases each). Germline V gene data show CDR1 as MDHEN and CDR2 as SYDVKM. The CDR3 is 15 amino acids. The V end was cut by 8 bases, the J end by 0 bases, with 17 bases between. CDR3 protein: CASRIWDGSSYEQYF. CDR3 nucleotides: TGTGCCAGCCGAATCTGGGACGGTAGCTCCTACGAGCAGTACTTC.

This clone has only a few counts. This chain joins TRBV18 and TRBJ1-2; TRBD1 might be the D (6 bases). The CDR3 consists of 15 residues. Trimming left V 5 bases short and J 3 bases short, with 16 bases between. Germline V gives CDR1 KGHSH, CDR2 LQKENI. CDR3 DNA: TGTGCCAGCTCAGATACCGGGACAAGCCACTATGGCTACACCTTC. This gives the protein CASSDTGTSHYGYTF.

This chain links TRBV11-1 with TRBJ2-5; 12 nucleotides agree with TRBD1. J lost 5 bases, V lost 5 bases, and 9 bases had no gene match. The germline gives CDR1 SGHAT, CDR2 FQDESV (reference sequence). The CDR3 extends over 16 amino acids. CDR3 region: CASSIGGDRGRETQYF. The CDR3 DNA sequence: TGTGCCAGCAGCATTGGCGGGGACAGGGGGCGGGAGACCCAGTACTTC.

The chain recombines TRBV9 with TRBJ2-1; the D is unclear. Germline CDR1 and CDR2: SGDLS and YYNGEE. This CDR3 is built from 14 residues. V was cut by 0 bases and J by 9 bases, with 13 bases left in between. CDR3 DNA: TGTGCCAGCAGCGTAGGACCCGAAGGAAGTGAGCAGTTCTTC. As protein: CASSVGPEGSEQFF. The entire variable domain, with the rest obtained from reference TRBV9 and TRBJ2-1, is as follows: DSGVTQTPKHLITATGQRVTLRCSPRSGDLSVYWYQQSLDQGLQFLIQYYNGEERAKGNILERFSAQQFPDLHSELNLSSLELGDSALYFCASSVGPEGSEQFFGPGTRLTVL.

This chain connects TRBV11-1 to TRBJ2-7; maybe TRBD2 (6 bases). The CDR3 runs 16 residues. V lost 5 bases and J 2 bases, leaving 19 bases between the germline ends. CDR1 is SGHAT, CDR2 FQDESV, per germline (reference sequence). CDR3: CASSHAGGIWAYEQYF. The CDR3 DNA sequence: TGTGCCAGCAGCCACGCAGGAGGGATTTGGGCCTACGAGCAGTACTTC.

The sample holds a few counts of this clone. The chain links TRBV30 to TRBJ1-5, with a possible D match to TRBD1 (6 bases). Between the trimmed V and J ends, which lost 5 bases and 4 bases, there was a span of 12 bases. Looked up from germline, CDR1 is GTSNPN and CDR2 is SVGIG (reference sequence). This CDR3 has 13 amino acids. The CDR3 reads CAWGRGENQPQHF. The DNA of the CDR3 is TGTGCCTGGGGCAGGGGAGAAAATCAGCCCCAGCATTTT.

This sequence joins TRBV7-6 and TRBJ2-6; maybe TRBD2 (6 bases). Trimming took off 5 bases at V and 0 bases at J, with 8 bases between the two ends. CDR3 length: 15 amino acids. From germline, CDR1 is SGHVS and CDR2 FNYEAQ. The CDR3 here is CASSLEGSGANVLTF. The CDR3 DNA reads TGTGCCAGCAGCCTGGAGGGCTCTGGGGCCAACGTCCTGACTTTC.

The chain couples TRBV6-1 to TRBJ1-2; 7 nucleotides align to TRBD1. With V trimmed by 5 bases and J by 7 bases, 10 bases remained unmatched. Germline values: CDR1 MNHNS, CDR2 SASEGT. The length of the CDR3 is 14 residues. CDR3 DNA sequence: TGTGCCAGCAGTAGACAGGGAGGAAATATTGGCTACACCTTC. This gives the protein CASSRQGGNIGYTF.

V usage is TRBV4-1 and J usage is TRBJ1-4; 12 nucleotides agree with TRBD1. CDR1 is MGHRA and CDR2 is YSYEKL in the germline V gene. The CDR3 sequence is 20 residues long. Trimming cost V 1 base and J 8 bases; bases outside gene matches: 17. CDR3 loop: CASSQVAPGTGGRLWEKLFF. The CDR3 bases are TGCGCCAGCAGCCAAGTAGCGCCCGGGACAGGGGGCAGGTTGTGGGAAAAACTGTTTTTT.

This chain uses TRBV28 with TRBJ2-7, with D tentatively TRBD1 (5 bases). The germline V gene encodes CDR1 MDHEN and CDR2 SYDVKM. V lost 2 bases and J lost 3, with 5 bases in between. The CDR3 is 12 amino acids. The CDR3 region has the DNA TGTGCCAGCAGTTTAAGGGGCTACGAGCAGTACTTC. Its translation: CASSLRGYEQYF.

The genes are TRBV29-1 and TRBJ2-3, with TRBD1 as a possible D gene (6 bases). The germline gives CDR1 SQVTM, CDR2 ANQGSEA. Trimming removed 1 base at V and 4 bases at J, with 18 bases between. This CDR3 has 16 residues. The CDR3: CSVEGFGTSFSDTQYF. CDR3 coding DNA: TGCAGCGTTGAAGGATTTGGGACATCCTTCTCAGATACGCAGTATTTT.

The J gene is TRBJ1-2, the V gene TRBV5-6, with 11 nucleotides matching TRBD1. Germline V CDR1 and CDR2: SGHDT, YYEEEE. The CDR3 runs to 14 residues. Germline trimming cut 4 bases from V and 7 bases from J; bases unmatched to any gene: 6. DNA of the CDR3: TGTGCCAGCAGCATAGGACAGGGGGCCGTTGGCTACACCTTC. Its translation is CASSIGQGAVGYTF.

V usage is TRBV5-1 and J usage is TRBJ2-5, with 8 nucleotides matching TRBD2. Looked up from germline, CDR1 is SGHRS and CDR2 is YFSETQ. The CDR3 contains 20 residues. The ends lost 5 bases at V and 1 base at J; junction bases unmatched: 22. The CDR3 spells CASSRAHWGGLAGSQETQYF. CDR3 coding DNA: TGCGCCAGCAGTCGCGCGCATTGGGGTGGGCTAGCGGGCTCCCAAGAGACCCAGTACTTC.

This chain joins TRBV4-2 and TRBJ2-3; 12 nucleotides line up with TRBD2. V dropped 4 bases and J dropped 6; count of bases not matched to a gene: 8. Germline values: CDR1 LGHNA, CDR2 YNFKEQ. This CDR3 spans 16 amino acids. Here the CDR3 reads CASSPTSGGPRDTQYF. For the CDR3, the DNA is TGTGCCAGCAGCCCGACTAGCGGGGGACCCAGGGATACGCAGTATTTT.

The chain carries TRBV25-1 and TRBJ2-3; 12 nucleotides line up with TRBD2. CDR1 and CDR2 (germline): MGHDK, SYGVNS. This CDR3 contains 16 residues. V was clipped by 5 bases and J by 2 bases; unmatched bases: 5. CDR3 DNA sequence: TGTGCCAGCAGTTACGCTAGCGGGAGGGTCACAGATACGCAGTATTTT. Translation gives CASSYASGRVTDTQYF.